What follows are 13 T cell receptor beta chains derived from one specimen sequenced in a study of monozygotic twins with inflammatory bowel disease. From the 5' RACE reads, TCRdb lists one entry per CDR3 protein and no DNA. The table counts about 210,000 distinct CDR3 sequences; approximately 1.6% lies in the top ten. Sequencing used blood. The receptors were gathered from a human donor with ulcerative colitis or Crohn's disease, or a healthy co-twin of an affected twin (not recorded which).

This sequence joins TRBV29-1 and TRBJ1-1. The germline gives CDR1 SQVTM, CDR2 ANQGSEA. The CDR3 consists of 14 residues. CDR3 region: CSVALTAGNTEAFF.

The chain uses TRBV25-1 and TRBJ1-1; TCRdb proposes TRBD1, but this gene call is untestable without DNA. Per the germline V gene, CDR1 is MGHDK and CDR2 is SYGVNS. The length of the CDR3 is 16 residues. The CDR3 sequence is CASSVSGAPQSAEAFF.

V and J are TRBV6-5 and TRBJ1-2; TCRdb calls TRBD1, which cannot be checked without DNA. There are 15 residues in the CDR3. Germline V CDR1 and CDR2: MNHEY, SVGAGI. The CDR3 region is CASSYGGMTNYGYTF.

The V gene is TRBV20-1, the J gene TRBJ2-7; TCRdb's D gene call, TRBD2, goes unchecked for lack of DNA. Germline V gives CDR1 DFQATT, CDR2 SNEGSKA (reference sequence). The CDR3 spans 15 residues. CDR3 region: CSAPTPGTSSYEQYF.

The rearrangement joins TRBV20-1 to TRBJ2-2; TCRdb designates TRBD2, a call that cannot be tested without DNA. The CDR3 is made up of 15 amino acids. Germline V gives CDR1 DFQATT, CDR2 SNEGSKA (reference sequence). The CDR3 protein is CSAKAQRGDTGELFF.

The rearrangement uses TRBV18 and TRBJ2-7; the D call of TRBD2 rests on TCRdb alone, since no DNA is present to check it. This CDR3 region has 15 residues. CDR1 is KGHSH, CDR2 LQKENI, per germline. CDR3 region: CASSPLEAGTYEQYF.

V and J are TRBV5-6 and TRBJ2-1; TCRdb's D call of TRBD1 is untestable without DNA. The CDR3 is 11 residues long. The germline CDR1 and CDR2 sequences are SGHDT and YYEEEE. CDR3 sequence: CASTHGGEQFF. Supplemented by reference TRBV5-6 and TRBJ2-1, the full variable domain reads DAGVTQSPTHLIKTRGQQVTLRCSPKSGHDTVSWYQQALGQGPQFIFQYYEEEERQRGNFPDRFSGHQFPNYSSELNVNALLLGDSALYLCASTHGGEQFFGPGTRLTVL.

V is TRBV5-1 and J is TRBJ2-7; checking the TCRdb D call of TRBD1 is not possible without DNA. CDR3 size: 15 residues. Germline values: CDR1 SGHRS, CDR2 YFSETQ. The CDR3 loop is CASSLGGQKTYEQYF.

The gene calls are TRBV5-1 and TRBJ2-3. Germline lookup yields CDR1 SGHRS and CDR2 YFSETQ. The CDR3 runs to 14 residues. The CDR3 protein is CASTTEASTDTQYF.

The chain couples TRBV12-3 or TRBV12-4 to TRBJ1-5; TCRdb picks TRBD1, but there is no DNA to check that call. The CDR3 length is 15 residues. The CDR3 loop is CASSTGVNSNQPQHF.

V and J are TRBV18 and TRBJ1-1. The CDR3 spans 15 residues. Germline CDR1 and CDR2: KGHSH and LQKENI. The chain's CDR3 is CASSPASHLNTEAFF.

V and J are TRBV5-1 and TRBJ1-1; TCRdb names TRBD1, which stays unverified in the absence of DNA. The V gene's germline CDR1 is SGHRS and CDR2 YFSETQ. The CDR3 runs 15 residues. CDR3 amino acids: CASSLNPGQGTEAFF.

V usage is TRBV5-1 and J usage is TRBJ2-1. Germline V lookup: CDR1 SGHRS, CDR2 YFSETQ. This CDR3 is 15 amino acids long. CDR3 sequence reads: CASSLVEEANNEQFF.